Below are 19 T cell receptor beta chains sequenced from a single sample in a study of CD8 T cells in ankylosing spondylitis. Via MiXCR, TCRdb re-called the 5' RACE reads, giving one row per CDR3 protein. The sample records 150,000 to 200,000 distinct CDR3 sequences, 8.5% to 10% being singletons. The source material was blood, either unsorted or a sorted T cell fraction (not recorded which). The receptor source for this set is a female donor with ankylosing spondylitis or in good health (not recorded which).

CDR3 sequence reads: CASTEILTKFGYTF. Written as DNA, the CDR3 is TGTGCCAGCACCGAAATACTGACCAAATTCGGCTACACCTTC. The rearrangement uses TRBV6-1 and TRBJ1-2; D call uncertain. Between the trimmed V and J ends, which lost 7 bases and 8 bases, there was a span of 20 bases. Looked up from germline, CDR1 is MNHNS and CDR2 is SASEGT. There are 14 residues in the CDR3.

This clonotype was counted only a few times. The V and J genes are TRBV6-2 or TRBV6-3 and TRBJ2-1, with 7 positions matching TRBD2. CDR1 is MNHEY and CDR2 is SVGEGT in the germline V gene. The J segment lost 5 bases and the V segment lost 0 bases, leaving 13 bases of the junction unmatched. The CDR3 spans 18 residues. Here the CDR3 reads CASSYSPILAGAHNEQFF. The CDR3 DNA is TGTGCCAGCAGTTACTCGCCAATCCTGGCGGGAGCTCACAATGAGCAGTTCTTC.

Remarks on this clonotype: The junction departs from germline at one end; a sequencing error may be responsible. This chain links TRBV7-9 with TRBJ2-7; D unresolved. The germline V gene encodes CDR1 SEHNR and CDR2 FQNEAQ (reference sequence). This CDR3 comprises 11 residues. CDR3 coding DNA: TGTGCCAGCAGCTACCCGGGCGAGGAGTACTTC. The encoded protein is CASSYPGEEYF.

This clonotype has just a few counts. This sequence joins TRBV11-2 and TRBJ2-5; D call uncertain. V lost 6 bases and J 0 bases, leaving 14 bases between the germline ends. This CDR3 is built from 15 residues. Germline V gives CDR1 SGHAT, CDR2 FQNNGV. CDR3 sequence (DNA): TGTGCCAGCAGTTCCTATGACACCTACCAAGAGACCCAGTACTTC. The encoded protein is CASSSYDTYQETQYF.

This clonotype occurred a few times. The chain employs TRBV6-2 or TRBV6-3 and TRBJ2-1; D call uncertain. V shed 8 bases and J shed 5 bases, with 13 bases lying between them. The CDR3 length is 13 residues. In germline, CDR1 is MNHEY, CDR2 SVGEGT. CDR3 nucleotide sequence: TGTGCCAGCGGCCAGATTCTGAACAATGAGCAGTTCTTC. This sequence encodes CASGQILNNEQFF.

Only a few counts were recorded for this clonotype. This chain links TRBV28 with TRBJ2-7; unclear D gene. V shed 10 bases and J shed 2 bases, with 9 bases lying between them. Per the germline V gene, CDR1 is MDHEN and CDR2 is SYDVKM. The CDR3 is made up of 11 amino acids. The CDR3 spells CATLRAYEQYF. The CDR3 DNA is TGTGCCACCCTAAGGGCCTACGAGCAGTACTTC.

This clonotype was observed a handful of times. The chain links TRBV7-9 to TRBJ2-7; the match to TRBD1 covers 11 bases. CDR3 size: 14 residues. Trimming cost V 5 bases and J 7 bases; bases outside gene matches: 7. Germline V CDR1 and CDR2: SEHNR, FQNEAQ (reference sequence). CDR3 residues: CASSTGQGAEEQYF. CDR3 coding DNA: TGTGCCAGCAGCACCGGACAGGGGGCAGAGGAGCAGTACTTC.

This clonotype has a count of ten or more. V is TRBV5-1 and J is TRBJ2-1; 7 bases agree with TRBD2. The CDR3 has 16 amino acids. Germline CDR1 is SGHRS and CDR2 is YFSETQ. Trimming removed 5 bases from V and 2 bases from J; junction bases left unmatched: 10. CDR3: CASRRGRAEAYNEQFF. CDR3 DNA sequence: TGCGCCAGCAGGAGAGGGAGGGCCGAAGCCTACAATGAGCAGTTCTTC.

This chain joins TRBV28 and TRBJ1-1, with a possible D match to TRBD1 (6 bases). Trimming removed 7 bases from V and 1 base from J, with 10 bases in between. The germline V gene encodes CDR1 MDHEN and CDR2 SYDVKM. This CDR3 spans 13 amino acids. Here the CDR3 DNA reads TGTGCCAGCACACTGGACAGGAACACTGAAGCTTTCTTT. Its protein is CASTLDRNTEAFF.

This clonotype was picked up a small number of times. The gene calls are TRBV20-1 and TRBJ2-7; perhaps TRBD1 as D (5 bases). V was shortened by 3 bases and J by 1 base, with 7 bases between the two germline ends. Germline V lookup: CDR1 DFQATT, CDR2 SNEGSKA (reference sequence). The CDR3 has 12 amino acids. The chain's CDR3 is CSASDRSYEQYF. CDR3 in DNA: TGCAGTGCTAGTGACAGATCCTACGAGCAGTACTTC.

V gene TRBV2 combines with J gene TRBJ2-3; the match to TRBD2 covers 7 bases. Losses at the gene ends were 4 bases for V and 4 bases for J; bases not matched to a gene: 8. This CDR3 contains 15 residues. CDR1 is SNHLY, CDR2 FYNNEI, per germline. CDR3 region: CASSGWTSEADTQYF. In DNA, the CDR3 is TGTGCCAGCAGTGGGTGGACTAGTGAGGCAGATACGCAGTATTTT.

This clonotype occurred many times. For the CDR3, the DNA is TGTGCCAGCAGCCAGACCCCCGGAAACACCATATATTTT. Protein: CASSQTPGNTIYF. The chain links TRBV7-9 to TRBJ1-3; D gene uncertain. This CDR3 contains 13 residues. CDR1 and CDR2 from the germline V gene are SEHNR and FQNEAQ (reference sequence). V dropped 5 bases and J dropped 4 bases, with 9 bases sitting between them.

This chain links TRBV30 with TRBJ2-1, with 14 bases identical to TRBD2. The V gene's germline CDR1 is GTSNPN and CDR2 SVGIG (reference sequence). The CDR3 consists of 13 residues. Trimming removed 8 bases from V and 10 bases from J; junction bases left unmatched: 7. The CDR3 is CALAGLAGDEQFF. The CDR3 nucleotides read TGTGCCCTAGCGGGACTAGCGGGAGACGAGCAGTTCTTC. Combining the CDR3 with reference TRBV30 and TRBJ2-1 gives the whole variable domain SQTIHQWPATLVQPVGSPLSLECTVEGTSNPNLYWYRQAAGRGLQLLFYSVGIGQISSEVPQNLSASRPQDRQFILSSKKLLLSDSGFYLCALAGLAGDEQFFGPGTRLTVL.

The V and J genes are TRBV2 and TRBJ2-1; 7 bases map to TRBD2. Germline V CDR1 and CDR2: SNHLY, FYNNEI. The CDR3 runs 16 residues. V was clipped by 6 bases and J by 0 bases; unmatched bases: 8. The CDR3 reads CASSHLLANSYNEQFF. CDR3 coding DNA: TGTGCCAGCAGCCACCTACTAGCGAACTCCTACAATGAGCAGTTCTTC.

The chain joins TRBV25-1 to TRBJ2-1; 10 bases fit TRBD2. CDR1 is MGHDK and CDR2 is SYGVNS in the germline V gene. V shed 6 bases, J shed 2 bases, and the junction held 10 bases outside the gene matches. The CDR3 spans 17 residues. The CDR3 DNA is TGTGCCAGCAGCTCCCCTAGCGGGAGAGGACCCTACAATGAGCAGTTCTTC. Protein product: CASSSPSGRGPYNEQFF.

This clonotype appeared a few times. In DNA form, the CDR3 reads TGTGCCAGCAGCTCGATAGCGGGAAAAAGGTACAATGAGCAGTTCTTC. This encodes CASSSIAGKRYNEQFF. The chain carries TRBV7-3 and TRBJ2-1, with 8 bases identical to TRBD2. The germline CDR1 and CDR2 sequences are SGHTA and FQGTGA. The trim removed 4 bases at V and 4 bases at J, leaving 9 bases unmatched. The CDR3 is made up of 16 amino acids.

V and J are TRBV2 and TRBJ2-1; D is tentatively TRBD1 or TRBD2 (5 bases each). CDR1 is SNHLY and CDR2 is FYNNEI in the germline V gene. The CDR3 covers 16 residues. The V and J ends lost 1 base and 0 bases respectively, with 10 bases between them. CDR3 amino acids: CASSEGGTSSYNEQFF. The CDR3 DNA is TGTGCCAGCAGTGAAGGAGGGACGAGCTCCTACAATGAGCAGTTCTTC.

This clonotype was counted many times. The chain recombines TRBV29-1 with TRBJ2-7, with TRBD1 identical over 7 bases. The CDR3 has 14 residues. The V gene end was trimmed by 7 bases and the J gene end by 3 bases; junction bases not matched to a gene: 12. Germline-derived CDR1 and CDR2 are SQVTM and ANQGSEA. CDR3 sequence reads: CSATGTEKFYEQYF. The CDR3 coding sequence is TGCAGCGCTACCGGGACAGAGAAATTCTACGAGCAGTACTTC.

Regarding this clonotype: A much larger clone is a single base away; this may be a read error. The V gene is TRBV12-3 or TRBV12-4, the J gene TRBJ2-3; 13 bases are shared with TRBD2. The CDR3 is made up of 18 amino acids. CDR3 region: CAISFPRLAGGHADTQYF. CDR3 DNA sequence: TGTGCCATCAGTTTCCCCCGACTAGCGGGAGGACACGCAGATACGCAGTATTTT.